This T cell receptor (beta chain) is drawn from a study of T cell clonality in common variable immunodeficiency. Sequencing input was equivalent genomic DNA from CVID and controls. Using immunoSEQ multiplex PCR, the repertoire was profiled, and TCRdb retains in-frame clones only, with some absent. The sample has around 50,000 clones, none seen only once. V gave up 5 bases and J gave up 1 base, with 8 bases separating them. This CDR3 spans 13 amino acids. Germline V lookup: CDR1 SGHTA, CDR2 FQGTGA. Regarding the study as a whole: Reportedly, TCR beta sequences from common variable immunodeficiency showed fewer deletions and N-nucleotide insertions. CVID subjects had higher TCRbeta clonality than healthy controls, most marked in about a third.

This clone has at least ten counts. Its antigen is still unknown. The read halts 3 residues ahead of the CDR3 end, with the missing end drawn from the germline J gene. The clonotype originates from a person aged 18 to 75 in good health. The sequenced material came from peripheral blood mononuclear cells. The chain recombines TRBV7-3 with TRBJ1-1; D gene uncertain. The CDR3 loop reads CASSTTENTEAFF. Partial CDR3 DNA: TGTGCCAGCAGCACAACAGAGAACACTGAA. Together with reference TRBV7-3 and TRBJ1-1, the CDR3 gives the full variable domain: GAGVSQTPSNKVTEKGKYVELRCDPISGHTALYWYRQSLGQGPEFLIYFQGTGAADDSGLPNDRFFAVRPEGSVSTLKIQRTERGDSAVYLCASSTTENTEAFFGQGTRLTVV.